This TCR beta chain derives from a study of shared clonotypes between healthy human individuals. Study findings and constraints: It was anticipated that sequencing depth would influence how many clonotypes donors shared.

This clone was found once. Its cognate antigen is unknown. The same CDR3 arises from other DNA sequences in this sample as well. TCRdb's copy holds only in-frame clones and misses some; the assay was immunoSEQ multiplex PCR. The repertoire holds some 1,100,000 clones, with around three quarters as singletons. Trimming cost V 2 bases and J 4 bases, with 7 bases left between them. This CDR3 comprises 13 residues. From germline, CDR1 is MNHEY and CDR2 SMNVEV (reference sequence). Sequencing input: memory CD4+ T cells from PBMCs. Subset specified: CD45RA-negative fraction. This chain links TRBV27 with TRBJ2-3, with a tentative D call TRBD2 (5 bases). This TCR came from a man aged 18 to 30 in good health. Some clones in this sample may be carry-over from other donors' samples. The CDR3 sequence: CASSLLAADTQYF. Here the CDR3 DNA reads TGTGCCAGCAGTTTACTAGCAGCAGATACGCAGTATTTT.